This T cell receptor (beta chain) was identified during a study of T cell responses to AZD1222 COVID-19 vaccine. The study, taken as a whole, reports: Among AZD1222 vaccinees, only six were seropositive at baseline. Distributed over spike, vaccine-associated CD4 TCRs predominated at 160-218 and 743-854. After two AZD1222 doses, spike-specific TCR breadth and depth rose versus day 0.

As for this clone: Its antigen is undetermined.

The CDR3 totals 16 residues. V was trimmed by 0 bases and J by 2 bases, leaving 11 bases between them. The germline V gene has CDR1 SGHRS and CDR2 YFSETQ. TCRdb's copy holds only in-frame clones and misses some; the assay was immunoSEQ multiplex PCR. The sample lists 140,000 or so clones; roughly 93% were seen once. The clonotype originates from an adult who received the AZD1222 COVID-19 vaccine. The chain is built from TRBV5-1 and TRBJ1-4; no firm D call. The sample was peripheral blood, taken 28 days after the second AZD1222 dose. CDR3 nucleotides: TGCGCCAGCAGCTTGGAATGGGGTGGTACTAATGAAAAACTGTTTTTT. As protein: CASSLEWGGTNEKLFF.